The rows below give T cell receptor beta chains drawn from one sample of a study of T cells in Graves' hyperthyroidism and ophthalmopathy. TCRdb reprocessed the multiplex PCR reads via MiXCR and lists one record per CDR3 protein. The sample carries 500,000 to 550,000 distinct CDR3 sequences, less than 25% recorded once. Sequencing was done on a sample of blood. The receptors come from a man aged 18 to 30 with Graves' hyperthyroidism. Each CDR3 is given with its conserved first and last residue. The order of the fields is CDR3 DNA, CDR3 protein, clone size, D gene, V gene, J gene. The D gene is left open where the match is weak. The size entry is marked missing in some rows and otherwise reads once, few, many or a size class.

TGTGCCAGCAGTGAATACGGGGACAGTGGGCAGTACTTC,CASSEYGDSGQYF,many,TRBD1,TRBV25-1,TRBJ2-7
TGTGCCAGCAGGGAGTCGGGAAATTCACCCCTCCACTTT,CASRESGNSPLHF,.,.,TRBV2,TRBJ1-6
TGTGCCAGCAGTCCACATCCCGGGGCGAACACCGGGGAGCTGTTTTTT,CASSPHPGANTGELFF,many,.,TRBV2,TRBJ2-2
TGTGCCAGCAGTCGCCCTACCCAGAGTGAGATGAACACTGAAGCTTTCTTT,CASSRPTQSEMNTEAFF,many,.,TRBV6-2/TRBV6-3,TRBJ1-1
TGTGCCATCAGTGAGCAGGGAGCTAACTATGGCTACACCTTC,CAISEQGANYGYTF,few,.,TRBV10-3,TRBJ1-2
TGTGCCAGCAGTACTGGACTAGCGGGGGGGCCGTACGAGCAGTACTTC,CASSTGLAGGPYEQYF,many,TRBD2,TRBV6-5,TRBJ2-7
TGTGCCAGCAGTGAGAGTTGGGGCGGCGGGGAGCTGTTTTTT,CASSESWGGGELFF,many,.,TRBV6-1,TRBJ2-2
TGTGCCAGCAGTTTGGGGCAGGGGCTCGATGGCTACACCTTC,CASSLGQGLDGYTF,once,.,TRBV12-3/TRBV12-4,TRBJ1-2
TGTGCCAGCAGCGTAAGGAGCAGGAAAGTAAACTACGAGCAGTACTTC,CASSVRSRKVNYEQYF,many,.,TRBV2,TRBJ2-7
TGTGCCACCGGAAGGGGCTCGAGAGATACGCAGTATTTT,CATGRGSRDTQYF,.,.,TRBV12-3/TRBV12-4,TRBJ2-3
TGTGCCAGCAGTTTCCAGGCGGTGAACACTGATGCTTTCTTT,CASSFQAVNTDAFF,.,.,TRBV12-3/TRBV12-4,TRBJ1-1
TGTGCCAGTAATACAGGGGGCCCCTATGGCTACACCTTC,CASNTGGPYGYTF,few,TRBD1,TRBV19,TRBJ1-2
TGTGCCAGTGGGAGGGCCAATCAGCCCCAGCATTTT,CASGRANQPQHF,.,.,TRBV6-1,TRBJ1-5
TGTGCCACCAGCAGAGGCGTCTCGGAGACTGAAGCTTTCTTT,CATSRGVSETEAFF,many,.,TRBV15,TRBJ1-1
TGTGCCAGCAGCAGGAGGTACACTAGATTCAGGATGAACACTGAAGCTTTCTTT,CASSRRYTRFRMNTEAFF,medium-sized,.,TRBV12-3/TRBV12-4,TRBJ1-1
TGTGCCAGCAGCTCCACGATGATTACAGGGGACCTCTACGAGCAGTACTTC,CASSSTMITGDLYEQYF,.,TRBD1,TRBV7-8,TRBJ2-7
TGTGCCAGCAGTTACTCGACAGGTGCCTACGAGCAGTACTTC,CASSYSTGAYEQYF,many,.,TRBV6-5,TRBJ2-7
TGTGCCAGCAGACAGACGGCCATGAACACTGAAGCTTTCTTT,CASRQTAMNTEAFF,many,.,TRBV6-1,TRBJ1-1
TGTGCCAGCAGTCAAGCAGGGTTAGGCTATGGCTACACCTTC,CASSQAGLGYGYTF,.,.,TRBV28,TRBJ1-2
TGTGCTAGCAGCTCCAATTACGATGGCGGGGAGCTGTTTTTT,CASSSNYDGGELFF,.,.,TRBV7-7,TRBJ2-2
TGTGCTAGTGGTTTGGTGCAGGCTGATTCACCCCTCCACTTT,CASGLVQADSPLHF,many,.,TRBV12-5,TRBJ1-6
TGCGCCAGCAGCGAATTTCCGACAGGGATGAGTTCGGGCAATCAGCCCCAGCATTTT,CASSEFPTGMSSGNQPQHF,many,TRBD1,TRBV5-1,TRBJ1-5
TGTGCCAGCAGCCGGAACAAAAACATTCAGTACTTC,CASSRNKNIQYF,.,.,TRBV14,TRBJ2-4
TGTGCCAGCAGTGCGGGGGGGAAAAACATTCAGTACTTC,CASSAGGKNIQYF,.,TRBD2,TRBV2,TRBJ2-4
TGTGCCAGCAGGGCCCTCGCTCGGGTGTTCCGCCACTTT,CASRALARVFRHF,.,.,TRBV2,TRBJ1-6
TGTGCCAGCAGTGAGTTCGGCGAGCAGTACTTC,CASSEFGEQYF,.,.,TRBV28,TRBJ2-7
TGTGCCAGCAGTTTATGGTCGGACTATGGCTACACCTTC,CASSLWSDYGYTF,many,.,TRBV28,TRBJ1-2
TGTGCCAGCAGGCCGGACAGGGACACTGAAGCTTTCTTT,CASRPDRDTEAFF,many,TRBD1,TRBV6-5,TRBJ1-1
TGTGCCAGCAGCCTCATGGGGGCGGGGGTACAAGAGACCCAGTACTTC,CASSLMGAGVQETQYF,many,.,TRBV7-8,TRBJ2-5
TGTGCCAGCAGTGAAGCGGGCGGCTCCTACGAGCAGTACTTC,CASSEAGGSYEQYF,many,.,TRBV2,TRBJ2-7
TGTGCCACCAGCAGATTACGGACAGAGGCCGCCTACGAGCAGTACTTC,CATSRLRTEAAYEQYF,many,.,TRBV15,TRBJ2-7
TGTGCCAGCAGTTTAAGCAGAGCCGGGGAGCTGTTTTTT,CASSLSRAGELFF,many,.,TRBV12-3/TRBV12-4,TRBJ2-2
TGTGCCTGGAGTGTACAGACGGGCACCGGGGAGCTGTTTTTT,CAWSVQTGTGELFF,.,.,TRBV30,TRBJ2-2
TGTGCCAGCAGCACCTTCCCGCGGCCGGAGAACACTGAAGCTTTCTTT,CASSTFPRPENTEAFF,few,.,TRBV11-2,TRBJ1-1
TGTGCCAGCAGTTACGGGACAGGCTACGAGCAGTACTTC,CASSYGTGYEQYF,many,TRBD1,TRBV6-5,TRBJ2-7
TGTGCCAGCAGTTACTCCCCGTGGGGCTACACCTTC,CASSYSPWGYTF,many,.,TRBV6-5,TRBJ1-2
TGTGCCAGCACTTACCAACCGGGACGGACCTACGAGCAGTACTTC,CASTYQPGRTYEQYF,many,.,TRBV7-2,TRBJ2-7
TGTGCCAGCACTGCAGGACAGACTGAAGCTTTCTTT,CASTAGQTEAFF,many,.,TRBV6-1,TRBJ1-1
TGCAGTGCCACTAGGACGGTTCAAGAGACCCAGTACTTC,CSATRTVQETQYF,.,.,TRBV20-1,TRBJ2-5
TGTGCCACCAGCAGCTCGGGGGAGAAGTTCTTC,CATSSSGEKFF,.,.,TRBV15,TRBJ2-1